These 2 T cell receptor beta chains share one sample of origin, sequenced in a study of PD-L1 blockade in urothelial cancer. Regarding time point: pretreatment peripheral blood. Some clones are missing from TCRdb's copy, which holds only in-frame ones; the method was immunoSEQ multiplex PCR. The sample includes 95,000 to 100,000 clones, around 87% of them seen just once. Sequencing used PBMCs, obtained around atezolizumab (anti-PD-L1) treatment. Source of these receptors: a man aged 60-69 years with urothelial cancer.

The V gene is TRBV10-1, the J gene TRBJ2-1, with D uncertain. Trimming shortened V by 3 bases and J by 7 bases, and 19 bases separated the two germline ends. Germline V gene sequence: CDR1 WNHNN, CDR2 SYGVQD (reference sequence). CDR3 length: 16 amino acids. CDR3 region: CASSDRRQSLGNEQFF. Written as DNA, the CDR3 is TGCGCCAGCAGTGACCGGCGGCAATCCTTGGGTAATGAGCAGTTCTTC.

The CDR3 protein is CASSKAGTGYGYTF. For the CDR3, the DNA is TGTGCCAGCAGCAAAGCGGGGACAGGGTATGGCTACACCTTC. The genes are TRBV21-1 and TRBJ1-2; TRBD1 reflects the table's D call only, with no check against the DNA. TRBV21-1 is given as a pseudogene. The CDR3 is 14 residues long.